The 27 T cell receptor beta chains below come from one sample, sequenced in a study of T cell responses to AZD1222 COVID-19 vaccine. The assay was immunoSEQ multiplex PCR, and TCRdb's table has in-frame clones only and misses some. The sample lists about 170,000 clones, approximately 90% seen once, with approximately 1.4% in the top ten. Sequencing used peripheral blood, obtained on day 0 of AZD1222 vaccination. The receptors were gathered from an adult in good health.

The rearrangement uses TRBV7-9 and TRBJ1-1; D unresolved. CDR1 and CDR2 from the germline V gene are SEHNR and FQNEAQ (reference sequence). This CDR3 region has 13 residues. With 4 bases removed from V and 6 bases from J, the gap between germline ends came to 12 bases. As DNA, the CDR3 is TGTGCCAGCAGCTATCTTAGGTATCCTGAAGCTTTCTTT. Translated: CASSYLRYPEAFF.

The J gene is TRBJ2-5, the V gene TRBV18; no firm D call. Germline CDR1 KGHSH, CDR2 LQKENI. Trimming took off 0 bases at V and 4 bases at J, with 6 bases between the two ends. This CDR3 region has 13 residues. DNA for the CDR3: TGTGCCAGCTCACCACCGTATTCAGAGACCCAGTACTTC. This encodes CASSPPYSETQYF.

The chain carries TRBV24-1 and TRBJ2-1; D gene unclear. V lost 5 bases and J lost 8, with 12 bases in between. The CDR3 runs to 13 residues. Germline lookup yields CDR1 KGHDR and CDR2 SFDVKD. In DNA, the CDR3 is TGTGCCACCAGTGTGGCTAGTTACGATGAGCAGTTCTTC. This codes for CATSVASYDEQFF.

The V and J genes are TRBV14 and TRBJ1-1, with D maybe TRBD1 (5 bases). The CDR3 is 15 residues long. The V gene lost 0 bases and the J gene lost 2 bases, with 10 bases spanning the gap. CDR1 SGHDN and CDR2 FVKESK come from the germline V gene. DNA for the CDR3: TGTGCCAGCAGCCAAGATGGGACGGCTAACACTGAAGCTTTCTTT. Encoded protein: CASSQDGTANTEAFF.

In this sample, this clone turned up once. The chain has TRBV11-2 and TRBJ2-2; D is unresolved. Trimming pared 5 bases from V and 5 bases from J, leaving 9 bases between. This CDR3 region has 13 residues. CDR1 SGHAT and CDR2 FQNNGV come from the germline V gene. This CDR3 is CASSQAWTGELFF. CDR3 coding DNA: TGTGCCAGCAGCCAGGCGTGGACCGGGGAGCTGTTTTTT. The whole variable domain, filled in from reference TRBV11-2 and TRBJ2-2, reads EAGVAQSPRYKIIEKRQSVAFWCNPISGHATLYWYQQILGQGPKLLIQFQNNGVVDDSQLPKDRFSAERLKGVDSTLKIQPAKLEDSAVYLCASSQAWTGELFFGEGSRLTVL.

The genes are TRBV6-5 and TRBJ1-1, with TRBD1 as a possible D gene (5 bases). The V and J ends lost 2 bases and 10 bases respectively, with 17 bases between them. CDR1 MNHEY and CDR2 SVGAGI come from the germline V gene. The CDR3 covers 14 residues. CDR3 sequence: CASSYTPWGWGAFF. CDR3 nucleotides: TGTGCCAGCAGTTACACCCCCTGGGGGTGGGGAGCTTTCTTT.

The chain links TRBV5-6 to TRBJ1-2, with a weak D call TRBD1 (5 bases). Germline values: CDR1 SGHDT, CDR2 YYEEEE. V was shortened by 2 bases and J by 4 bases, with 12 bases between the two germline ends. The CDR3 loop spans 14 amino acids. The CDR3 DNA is TGTGCCAGCAGCTTTGGGGGGTTTAGCTATGGCTACACCTTC. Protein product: CASSFGGFSYGYTF. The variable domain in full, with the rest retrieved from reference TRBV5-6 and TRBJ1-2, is DAGVTQSPTHLIKTRGQQVTLRCSPKSGHDTVSWYQQALGQGPQFIFQYYEEEERQRGNFPDRFSGHQFPNYSSELNVNALLLGDSALYLCASSFGGFSYGYTFGSGTRLTVV.

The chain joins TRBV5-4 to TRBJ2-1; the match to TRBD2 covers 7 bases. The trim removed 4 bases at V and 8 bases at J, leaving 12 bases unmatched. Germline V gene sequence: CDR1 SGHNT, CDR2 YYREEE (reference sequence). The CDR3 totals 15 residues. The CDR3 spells CASSGAGGLVDEQFF. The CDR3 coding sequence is TGTGCCAGCAGCGGGGCCGGCGGACTAGTGGATGAGCAGTTCTTC.

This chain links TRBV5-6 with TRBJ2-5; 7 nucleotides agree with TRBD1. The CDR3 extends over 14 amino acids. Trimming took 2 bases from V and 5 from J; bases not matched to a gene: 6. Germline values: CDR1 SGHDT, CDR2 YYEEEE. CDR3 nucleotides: TGTGCCAGCAGCTTCCGACAGGGTACCGAGACCCAGTACTTC. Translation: CASSFRQGTETQYF.

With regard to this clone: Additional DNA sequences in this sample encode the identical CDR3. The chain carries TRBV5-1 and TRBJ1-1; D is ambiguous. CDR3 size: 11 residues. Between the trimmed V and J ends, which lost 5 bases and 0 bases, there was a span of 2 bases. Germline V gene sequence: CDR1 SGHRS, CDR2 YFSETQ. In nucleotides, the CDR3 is TGCGCCAGCAGTTTGAACACTGAAGCTTTCTTT. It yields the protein CASSLNTEAFF.

The CDR3 DNA reads as TGTGCCAGCAGCTCTCAGACGGTGAACACTGAAGCTTTCTTT. Translating gives CASSSQTVNTEAFF. This chain connects TRBV7-9 to TRBJ1-1; no reliable D call. This CDR3 has 14 amino acids. Trimming cost V 4 bases and J 0 bases, with 9 bases left between them. CDR1 is SEHNR, CDR2 FQNEAQ, per germline (reference sequence).

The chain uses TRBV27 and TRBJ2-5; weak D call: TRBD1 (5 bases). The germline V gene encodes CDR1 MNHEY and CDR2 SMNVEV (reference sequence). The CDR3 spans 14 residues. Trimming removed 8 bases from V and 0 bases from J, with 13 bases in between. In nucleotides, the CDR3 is TGTGCCAGCTCCCCCGACAGAGACCAAGAGACCCAGTACTTC. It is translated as CASSPDRDQETQYF.

In DNA, the CDR3 is TGCGCCAGCAGCCACACCGGGACAGGGGGCAATCAGCCCCAGCATTTT. This encodes CASSHTGTGGNQPQHF. This sequence joins TRBV4-1 and TRBJ1-5, with TRBD1 identical over 10 bases. In germline, CDR1 is MGHRA, CDR2 YSYEKL. J gave up 2 bases and V 3 bases, and 4 bases lay outside the gene matches. This CDR3 has 16 residues.

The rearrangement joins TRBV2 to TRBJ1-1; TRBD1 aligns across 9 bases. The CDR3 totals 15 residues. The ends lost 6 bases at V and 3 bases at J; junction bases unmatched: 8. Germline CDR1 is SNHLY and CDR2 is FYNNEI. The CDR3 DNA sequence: TGTGCCAGCAGGGACCCCGGGACAGGGCACACTGAAGCTTTCTTT. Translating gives CASRDPGTGHTEAFF.

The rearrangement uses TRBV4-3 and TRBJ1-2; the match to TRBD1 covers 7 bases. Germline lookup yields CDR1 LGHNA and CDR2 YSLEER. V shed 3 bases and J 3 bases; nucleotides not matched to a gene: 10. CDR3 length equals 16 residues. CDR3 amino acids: CASSQEIHRGYYGYTF. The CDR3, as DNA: TGCGCCAGCAGCCAGGAGATTCACAGGGGTTACTATGGCTACACCTTC.

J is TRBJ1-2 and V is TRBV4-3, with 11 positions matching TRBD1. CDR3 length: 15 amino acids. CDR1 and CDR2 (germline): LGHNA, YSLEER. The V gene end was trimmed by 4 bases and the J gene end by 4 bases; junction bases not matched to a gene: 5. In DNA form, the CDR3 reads TGCGCCAGCAGCCTAACCGGGACAGGGGGCTATGGCTACACCTTC. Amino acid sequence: CASSLTGTGGYGYTF.

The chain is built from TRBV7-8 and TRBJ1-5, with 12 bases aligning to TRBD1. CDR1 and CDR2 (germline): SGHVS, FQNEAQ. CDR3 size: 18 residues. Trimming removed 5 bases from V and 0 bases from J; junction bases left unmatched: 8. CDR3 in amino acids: CASSRRGQGAGSNQPQHF. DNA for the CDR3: TGTGCCAGCAGCCGGCGGGGACAGGGGGCCGGTAGCAATCAGCCCCAGCATTTT.

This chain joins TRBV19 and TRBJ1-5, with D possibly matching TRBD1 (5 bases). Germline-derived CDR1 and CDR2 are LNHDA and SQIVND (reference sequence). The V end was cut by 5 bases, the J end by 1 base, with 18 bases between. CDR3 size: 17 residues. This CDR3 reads CASSEKLTGRSNQPQHF. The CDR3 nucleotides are TGTGCCAGTAGTGAAAAATTAACGGGACGGAGCAATCAGCCCCAGCATTTT.

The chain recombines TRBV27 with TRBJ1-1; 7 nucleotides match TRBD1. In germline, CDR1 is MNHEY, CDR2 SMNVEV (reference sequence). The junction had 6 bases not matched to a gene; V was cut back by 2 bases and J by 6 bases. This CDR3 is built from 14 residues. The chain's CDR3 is CASSLGTVISEAFF. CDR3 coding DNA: TGTGCCAGCAGTTTAGGGACAGTTATCTCTGAAGCTTTCTTT.

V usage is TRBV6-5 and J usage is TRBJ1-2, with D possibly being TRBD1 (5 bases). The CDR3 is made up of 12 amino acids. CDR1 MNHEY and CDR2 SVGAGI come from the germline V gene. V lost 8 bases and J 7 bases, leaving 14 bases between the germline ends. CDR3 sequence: CASFPGLSGYTF. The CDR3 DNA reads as TGTGCCAGCTTCCCGGGACTTTCTGGCTACACCTTC.

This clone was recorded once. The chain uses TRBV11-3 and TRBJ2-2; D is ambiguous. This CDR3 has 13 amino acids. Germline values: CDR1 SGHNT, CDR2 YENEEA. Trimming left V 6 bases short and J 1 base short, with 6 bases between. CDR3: CASSPRNTGELFF. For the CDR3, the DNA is TGTGCCAGCAGTCCTAGGAACACCGGGGAGCTGTTTTTT.

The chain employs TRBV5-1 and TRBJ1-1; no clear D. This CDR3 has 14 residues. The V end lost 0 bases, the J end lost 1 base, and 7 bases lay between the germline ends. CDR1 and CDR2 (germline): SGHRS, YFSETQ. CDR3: CASSLGARNTEAFF. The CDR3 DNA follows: TGCGCCAGCAGCTTGGGGGCGAGGAACACTGAAGCTTTCTTT.

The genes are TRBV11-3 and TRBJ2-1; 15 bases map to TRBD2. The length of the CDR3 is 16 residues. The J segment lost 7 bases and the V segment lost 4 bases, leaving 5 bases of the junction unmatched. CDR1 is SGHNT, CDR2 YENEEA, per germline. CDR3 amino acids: CASSWTSGGAGNEQFF. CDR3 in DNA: TGTGCCAGCAGCTGGACTAGCGGGGGGGCTGGGAATGAGCAGTTCTTC.

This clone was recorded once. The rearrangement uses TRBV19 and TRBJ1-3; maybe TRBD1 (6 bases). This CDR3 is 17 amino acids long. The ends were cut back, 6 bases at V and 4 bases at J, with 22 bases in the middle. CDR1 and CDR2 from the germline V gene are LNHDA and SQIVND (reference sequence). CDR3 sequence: CASRRNPRGGDGNTIYF. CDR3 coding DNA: TGTGCCAGTAGACGCAACCCCCGAGGGGGTGACGGAAACACCATATATTTT.

The CDR3 protein is CASSTEERGARLGGELFF. In nucleotides, the CDR3 is TGTGCCAGCAGCACGGAGGAACGGGGGGCGCGTCTCGGCGGGGAGCTGTTTTTT. The rearrangement links TRBV21-1 to TRBJ2-2; TRBD2 is the table's D call, not checked against the DNA. TRBV21-1 is a recognized pseudogene. The length of the CDR3 is 18 residues.

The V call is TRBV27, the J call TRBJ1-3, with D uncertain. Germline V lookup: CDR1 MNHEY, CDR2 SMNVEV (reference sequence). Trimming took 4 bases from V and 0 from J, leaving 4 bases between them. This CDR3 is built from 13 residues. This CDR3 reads CASSYNSGNTIYF. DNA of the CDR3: TGTGCCAGCAGTTATAACTCTGGAAACACCATATATTTT.

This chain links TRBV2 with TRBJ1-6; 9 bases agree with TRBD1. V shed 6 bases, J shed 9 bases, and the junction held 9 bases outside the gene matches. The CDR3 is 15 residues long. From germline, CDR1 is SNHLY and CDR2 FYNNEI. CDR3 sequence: CASSEQGALSSPLHF. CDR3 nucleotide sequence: TGTGCCAGCAGCGAACAGGGGGCGTTAAGTTCACCCCTCCACTTT. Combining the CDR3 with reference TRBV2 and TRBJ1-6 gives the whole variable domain EPEVTQTPSHQVTQMGQEVILRCVPISNHLYFYWYRQILGQKVEFLVSFYNNEISEKSEIFDDQFSVERPDGSNFTLKIRSTKLEDSAMYFCASSEQGALSSPLHFGNGTRLTVT.